These T cell receptor beta chains were read from a single sample in a study of blood T cell repertoires in COVID-19. Only in-frame clones appear in the TCRdb table, and some are missing; sequencing was by immunoSEQ multiplex PCR. Altogether some 180,000 clones are present, nearly 90% being singletons, with the ten largest covering 20% to 25%. The sequenced sample was peripheral blood. All receptors derive from a man aged 55 to 70 with active or convalescent COVID-19. Both conserved end residues are part of each CDR3. The D gene is left open where the match is weak. The size field is filled for only some rows; it gives once, few, many or a size class.

NA | NA | TRBJ1-2 | TRBV9 | TGTGCCAGCAGCTCGTGGGGGCAGGGGAACTATGGCTACACCTTC | CASSSWGQGNYGYTF
NA | TRBD1 | TRBJ1-5 | TRBV10-3 | TGTGCCATCAGTGTGGGACAGGGAGAGCAGCCCCAGCATTTT | CAISVGQGEQPQHF
NA | TRBD1 | TRBJ1-1 | TRBV29-1 | TGCAGCGCCCAAATCGGGACAGTGGGGAACACTGAAGCTTTCTTT | CSAQIGTVGNTEAFF
once | TRBD1 | TRBJ1-1 | TRBV2 | TGTGCCAGTGACACAGGGGGCTGGGGTGAAGCTTTCTTT | CASDTGGWGEAFF
few | NA | TRBJ2-7 | TRBV6-5 | TGTGCCAGCAGTTACCAAGCCCCTCCTTACGAGCAGTACTTC | CASSYQAPPYEQYF
NA | TRBD1 | TRBJ2-1 | TRBV13 | TGTGCCAGCAGCTTAGGGGACAGGGGGCTTAATGAGCAGTTCTTC | CASSLGDRGLNEQFF
NA | TRBD1 | TRBJ1-1 | TRBV11-3 | TGTGCCAGCAGCTTAGATGGGACAGGGGGCACTGAAGCTTTCTTT | CASSLDGTGGTEAFF
NA | NA | TRBJ1-5 | TRBV19 | TGTGCCAGTAGTATGCCGAGGCAGGGCTCCTACCGTAATCAGCCCCAGCATTTT | CASSMPRQGSYRNQPQHF
few | NA | TRBJ2-5 | TRBV18 | TGTGCCAGCTCACACGGTCCCGGCAGGGGCGAGACCCAGTACTTC | CASSHGPGRGETQYF
NA | NA | TRBJ2-5 | TRBV14 | TGTGCCAGCAGCCATCTGGACTACCAAGAGACCCAGTACTTC | CASSHLDYQETQYF
NA | TRBD1 | TRBJ2-7 | TRBV5-1 | TGCGCCAGCAGACCTACAGGGGGAGACTCCTACGAGCAGTACTTC | CASRPTGGDSYEQYF
NA | TRBD1 | TRBJ1-1 | TRBV5-1 | TGCGCCAGCAGCTTGGCGACAGGGGGAGGCACTGAAGCTTTCTTT | CASSLATGGGTEAFF
NA | NA | TRBJ1-1 | TRBV19 | TGTGCCAGTAGTATAGTCGGGAGAAACACTGAAGCTTTCTTT | CASSIVGRNTEAFF
NA | NA | TRBJ1-2 | TRBV27 | TGTGCCAGCGGAACGACAGGTGTTTTTGGCTACACCTTC | CASGTTGVFGYTF
NA | NA | TRBJ2-2 | TRBV2 | TGTGCCAGCAGTGAAAATGGGTACAGTGGGGAGCTGTTTTTT | CASSENGYSGELFF
NA | TRBD1 | TRBJ1-4 | TRBV6-6 | TGTGCCAGCAGTTACTCCTCCAGGGGGGATGAAAAACTGTTTTTT | CASSYSSRGDEKLFF
NA | NA | TRBJ1-2 | TRBV10-3 | TGTGCCATCAGTGAGTGGCGACAGAAGACTAACTATGGCTACACCTTC | CAISEWRQKTNYGYTF
NA | TRBD1 | TRBJ1-1 | TRBV6-5 | TGTGCCAGCAGCCGCGGACAGGGGGACACTGAAGCTTTCTTT | CASSRGQGDTEAFF
NA | NA | TRBJ1-5 | TRBV2 | TGTGCCAGCACCCAGGAGGGTTTCAATCAGCCCCAGCATTTT | CASTQEGFNQPQHF
NA | NA | TRBJ2-2 | TRBV7-3 | TGTGCCAGCAGCTTACTAGGGACACCCGGGGAGCTGTTTTTT | CASSLLGTPGELFF
once | TRBD2 | TRBJ2-1 | TRBV3-1/TRBV3-2 | TGTGCCAGCAGCGGCCGGGCGGGGGATCCGCAGTTCTTC | CASSGRAGDPQFF
NA | NA | TRBJ2-4 | TRBV28 | TGTGCCAGCAGCTCCGGAGGTATACTCAAAAACATTCAGTACTTC | CASSSGGILKNIQYF
few | TRBD1 | TRBJ1-1 | TRBV5-1 | TGCGCCAGCAGCGAATCGGGACAGATGAACACTGAAGCTTTCTTT | CASSESGQMNTEAFF
NA | TRBD1 | TRBJ2-3 | TRBV2 | TGTGCCAGTTGTCTTAGGACAGGGGGCATAGATACGCAGTATTTT | CASCLRTGGIDTQYF
NA | NA | TRBJ1-2 | TRBV29-1 | TGCAGCGTAGGGACACCGGCAAGGGATGGCTACACCTTC | CSVGTPARDGYTF
NA | NA | TRBJ1-5 | TRBV15 | TGTGCCACCAGCAGAGTAAGGGGGGGGTCCAATCAGCCCCAGCATTTT | CATSRVRGGSNQPQHF
once | NA | TRBJ1-5 | TRBV7-9 | TGTGCCAGCAGCTTAGGTGGCAACAATCAGCCCCAGCATTTT | CASSLGGNNQPQHF
once | NA | TRBJ1-2 | TRBV6-5 | TGTGCCAGCAGTTTAAAAAAAAACTATGGCTACACCTTC | CASSLKKNYGYTF
NA | NA | TRBJ2-5 | TRBV11-2 | TGTGCCAGCAGCAAGCTCTGGGGCAGGGCTGAGACCCAGTACTTC | CASSKLWGRAETQYF
NA | NA | TRBJ1-1 | TRBV5-8 | TGTGCCAGCAGCAATCTCAGGCTGAACACTGAAGCTTTCTTT | CASSNLRLNTEAFF
NA | NA | TRBJ1-2 | TRBV6-5 | TGTGCCAGCACCCAAAGCCAGGGGTCTAACTATGGCTACACCTTC | CASTQSQGSNYGYTF
once | NA | TRBJ2-7 | TRBV28 | TGTGCCAGCAGTTTTGTAACAGGGATCCTTGGGTCCTACGAGCAGTACTTC | CASSFVTGILGSYEQYF
NA | NA | TRBJ2-3 | TRBV4-2 | TGTGCCAGCAGCCAAGATAGACTATTCACAGATACGCAGTATTTT | CASSQDRLFTDTQYF
NA | TRBD1 | TRBJ2-7 | TRBV6-5 | TGTGCCAGCAGGATACCCGGGACAGGCTACGAGCAGTACTTC | CASRIPGTGYEQYF
NA | TRBD2 | TRBJ2-2 | TRBV3-1/TRBV3-2 | TGTGCCAGCAGCCAAGGCGGGGGGAACACCGGGGAGCTGTTTTTT | CASSQGGGNTGELFF
NA | TRBD2 | TRBJ2-1 | TRBV5-5 | TGTGCCAGCAGCCGGACTAGCGGGGGGTGGTCCTACAATGAGCAGTTCTTC | CASSRTSGGWSYNEQFF
NA | TRBD2 | TRBJ2-1 | TRBV29-1 | TGCAGCGTCCCAGTCGGACTAGCGGGGGGACGATACAATGAGCAGTTCTTC | CSVPVGLAGGRYNEQFF
NA | TRBD1 | TRBJ1-4 | TRBV6-1 | TGTGCCAGCAGTGAATGGGACAGGAGGGATGAAAAACTGTTTTTT | CASSEWDRRDEKLFF
once | TRBD2 | TRBJ2-2 | TRBV10-3 | TGTGCCATCAGTGATTATCGGGAGGGCACCGGGGAGCTGTTTTTT | CAISDYREGTGELFF